These 5 T cell receptor beta chains originate from one sample sequenced in a study of PD-1 blockade in classical Hodgkin lymphoma (dated by TCRdb to 2018 to 2021). Taken with the paper, the label for time point translates to: cycle 4 day 1 (C4D1), after more than five weeks of nivolumab. Relapse after autologous stem cell transplantation had occurred in all trial patients, and cohorts A, B and C were distinguished by prior brentuximab vedotin exposure. Libraries were prepared through the immunoSEQ multiplex PCR assay. Entries here come from immuneACCESS through TCRdb and include only in-frame sequences with V and J called. Some clones fail to appear in such tables; in the studies checked, an unresolved V gene covers under half of the shortfall, and the cause of the remainder is unknown. The sample table records around 53,000 clones; around four fifths of these occur just once. The ten largest account for about an eighth of the sample.

The specimen comprised peripheral blood mononuclear cells (PBMCs), sampled before the fourth cycle of nivolumab. These receptors all stem from a human donor with classical Hodgkin lymphoma.

The chain couples TRBV7-4 to TRBJ1-1, with D unclear. This CDR3 has 15 residues. Germline V gives CDR1 SGHVT, CDR2 SQSDAQ. V lost 5 bases and J 0 bases, leaving 13 bases between the germline ends. CDR3 sequence: CASSGSTNMNTEAFF. The CDR3, as DNA: TGTGCCAGCAGCGGATCGACAAACATGAACACTGAAGCTTTCTTT.

The genes are TRBV6-5 and TRBJ2-1; no clear D gene. The V gene lost 3 bases and the J gene lost 2 bases, with 5 bases spanning the gap. Germline V gene data show CDR1 as MNHEY and CDR2 as SVGAGI. CDR3 length: 13 amino acids. CDR3 in DNA: TGTGCCAGCAGTTATCTAGCCTACAATGAGCAGTTCTTC. This encodes CASSYLAYNEQFF.

To note about this clone: An end of the junction differs from the germline gene, which may be a read error. V is TRBV28 and J is TRBJ2-2, with D possibly being TRBD2 (6 bases). This CDR3 has 16 amino acids. Per the germline V gene, CDR1 is MDHEN and CDR2 is SYDVKM. The CDR3 nucleotides are TGTGCCGGCAGTTTATATGCGGGGACGAACACCGGGGAGCTGTTTTTT. It yields the protein CAGSLYAGTNTGELFF.

The chain joins TRBV7-9 to TRBJ1-1; the match to TRBD1 covers 10 bases. The V gene's germline CDR1 is SEHNR and CDR2 FQNEAQ (reference sequence). V lost 3 bases to trimming and J lost 5 bases; unmatched junction nucleotides: 6. The CDR3 has 15 residues. The CDR3 is CASSLGGTGVTEAFF. In nucleotides, the CDR3 is TGTGCCAGCAGCTTGGGTGGGACAGGGGTGACTGAAGCTTTCTTT.

V gene TRBV4-3 combines with J gene TRBJ2-7; 12 bases agree with TRBD2. With 1 base clipped from V and 4 bases from J, the junction kept 5 bases outside the gene matches. This CDR3 has 16 residues. Germline lookup yields CDR1 LGHNA and CDR2 YSLEER. In DNA, the CDR3 is TGCGCCAGCAGCCAAGCCTTCCTAGCGGGAGGGTACGAGCAGTACTTC. Its protein product is CASSQAFLAGGYEQYF.